This T cell receptor beta chain was sequenced during a study of persistence of HIV-infected CD4 T cells. Study-wide results and caveats: CMV- and Gag-responding cells had lower TCRbeta richness than CD3/CD28-responding cells.

To note about this clone: Its target is not known.

The CDR3 spans 15 residues. Per the germline V gene, CDR1 is SGHKS and CDR2 is YYEKEE (reference sequence). The trim removed 2 bases at V and 3 bases at J, leaving 3 bases unmatched. This was the immunoSEQ version 4 assay in survey mode. Repertoires were generated with immunoSEQ multiplex PCR, while TCRdb's copy carries only in-frame clones and drops some. The sample holds 35,000 to 40,000 clones, 65% to 85% seen once. Cells were stimulated with CMV-infected fibroblast lysates at 8 to 10 ug/mL. Sorted nonresponding memory CD4+ T cells were CD40L-negative, CD69-negative, CD45RO-high. This receptor was obtained from an adult man with HIV who was CMV-seropositive. The rearrangement uses TRBV5-5 and TRBJ1-5, with 9 nucleotides matching TRBD1. The specimen was CD4+ T cells sorted from PBMCs after 18-hour stimulation, collected from a patient who received antiretroviral therapy. In DNA form, the CDR3 reads TGTGCCAGCAGCTTAGACAGGGGGGTCAATCAGCCCCAGCATTTT. Its translation is CASSLDRGVNQPQHF.